Listed below are T cell receptor beta chains from one sample, sequenced in a study of blood T cell repertoires in COVID-19. Profiled with immunoSEQ multiplex PCR; TCRdb holds only in-frame clones, not every one. The sample has 150,000 to 160,000 clones; approximately 78% are singletons. The sequenced material came from peripheral blood. The receptors come from a man at least 80 years old with acute or convalescent COVID-19. Both conserved end residues are part of each CDR3. Size is omitted from some rows. Given values are once, few, many or a class for expanded clones.

>TRBJ2-5|TRBV30|.
CAWSLQVQETQYF
>TRBJ2-2|TRBV7-8|.
CASIDRNTGELFF
>TRBJ2-7|TRBV12-3/TRBV12-4|.
CASSSSYEQYF
>TRBJ2-2|TRBV24-1|.
CATSDLSGGFENTGELFF
>TRBJ2-7|TRBV5-1|.
CASSPRTSGGGEQYF
>TRBJ1-5|TRBV5-1|few
CASSPFGGPNQPQHF
>TRBJ2-7|TRBV27|.
CASSLYPGGSYEQYF
>TRBJ2-5|TRBV19|once
CASSIGTGGLGETQYF
>TRBJ2-7|TRBV6-5|.
CASSRSASGSYEQYF
>TRBJ2-2|TRBV4-1|.
CASKTQGAAGELFF
>TRBJ2-6|TRBV7-3|.
CASSQGTGSGANVLTF
>TRBJ1-1|TRBV10-3|.
CAISDSGQPNTEAFF
>TRBJ2-1|TRBV10-3|.
CAISEIPAGGGEQFF
>TRBJ2-5|TRBV14|few
CASSLAGPRAGTQYF
>TRBJ2-5|TRBV7-7|.
CASSAGTGAQETQYF